This entry features one T cell receptor (beta chain) sequence. What this receptor recognizes is not known. The sample holds no much larger clone one base away, and base qualities are not on file. These data originate in a study of glioma-infiltrating T cells after dendritic cell vaccination (dated by TCRdb to about 2016). For context, the study as a whole: A cohort of 15 glioblastoma patients from Phase I and II dendritic cell vaccination trials was included, of whom 9 were newly diagnosed and 6 had recurrent disease. Patients received autologous tumor lysate-pulsed dendritic cell vaccination between about 2003 and 2012. To make the vaccine, monocyte-derived dendritic cells were cultured for 7 to 8 days with IL-4 and GM-CSF and then pulsed overnight with autologous tumor lysate. Patients received three intradermal dendritic cell vaccine injections at biweekly intervals in the arm below the axilla. Deep sequencing of TCR beta CDR3 regions was used to quantify tumor-infiltrating lymphocyte content and compare tumor and blood repertoires in dendritic cell-vaccinated glioblastoma patients. Survival after dendritic cell vaccination was correlated with TCR sequencing metrics, such as TIL content and the overlap between tumor and blood repertoires.

The junction shows trimming of 7 bases on V and 2 bases on J, plus 12 bases between the germline ends. Including the terminal cysteine and phenylalanine, the CDR3 comprises 15 residues. CDR3 DNA is the only sequence kept; it has 45 bases, read in frame from the first base. CDR1 and CDR2 (SEHNR, FQNEAQ) derive from the germline V gene (reference sequence). Patients were selected for having adequate residual fresh-frozen tumor tissue and more than two years of available survival data. Molecular status otherwise varied across the glioblastoma patients, but none of them carried an isocitrate dehydrogenase mutation. PBMC were collected before vaccination, two weeks after the third vaccination, and at tumor progression when it occurred. The Qiagen DNeasy Blood extraction Kit was used for extraction of genomic DNA. Using the immunoSEQ assay, TCRB CDR3 regions were amplified from 2 micrograms of genomic DNA, or from all available DNA when less than that was on hand. Multiplex PCR used 60 forward primers for TCR V beta segments and 13 reverse primers for J beta segments. Synthetic control templates were spiked into each sample at limiting dilution to estimate reads per starting template. Sequencing produced 87 bp reads on the Illumina HiSeq System. Under the source paper's analysis protocol: To remove PCR and sequencing errors, closely related sequences were merged with a nearest neighbor algorithm. TCR overlap was measured as the percentage of unique tumor TCR beta sequences that were also present in the peripheral blood of the same patient. The table comes from immuneACCESS by way of TCRdb, which keeps in-frame sequences with V and J called. Part of the clones is missing from these tables; in studies checked, under half for an unresolved V gene and the rest for unknown reasons. V and J calls plus clone size are reproduced from that table; the DNA served to infer D and trimming. The table for this sample lists 20,000 to 25,000 clones; 79% of them were counted only once. The ten largest clonotypes hold under 40% of the sample.

The paper as a whole reports these results and caveats: The cohort was small and heterogeneous, only a few patients had full blood and tumor sets, and even fewer had initial-recurrent tumor pairs. After dendritic cell vaccination, a higher estimated pretreatment TIL content predicted longer time to progression and overall survival. The TCR overlap response model with three groups was called speculative and said to need prospective validation. TCR clonality showed no direct relationship with survival, which suggests that a diverse polyclonal response may matter.

The V gene is TRBV7-9 and the J gene is TRBJ2-6; the D gene is perhaps TRBD1, on 6 matching bases. The sequence came from a human donor with glioblastoma. The sample consisted of blood, taken before dendritic cell vaccination. The encoded CDR3 is CASIQGGTGANVLTF. The DNA reads TGTGCCAGCATCCAAGGGGGAACTGGGGCCAACGTCCTGACTTTC.